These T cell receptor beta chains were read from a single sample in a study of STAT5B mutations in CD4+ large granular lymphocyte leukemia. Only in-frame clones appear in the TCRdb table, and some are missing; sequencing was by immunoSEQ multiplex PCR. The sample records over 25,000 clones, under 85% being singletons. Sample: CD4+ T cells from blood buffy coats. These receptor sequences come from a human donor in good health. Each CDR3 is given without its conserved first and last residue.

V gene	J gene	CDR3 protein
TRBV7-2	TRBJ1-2	ASSYTRGQGVPWDGYT
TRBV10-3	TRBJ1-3	AISEDSSSGNTIY
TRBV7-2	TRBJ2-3	ASSLAVGGTDTQY
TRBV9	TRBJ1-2	ASSVGGRADYGYT
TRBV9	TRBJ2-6	ASSVATRQGNSGANVLT
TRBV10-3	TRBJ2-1	AISELVDYNEQF
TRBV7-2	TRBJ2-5	ASSLVRETQY
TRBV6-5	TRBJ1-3	ASSYWSSGNTIY
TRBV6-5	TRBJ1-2	ASSYSRLYGYT
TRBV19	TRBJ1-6	ASSSGQGRFTYNSPLH
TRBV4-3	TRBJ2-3	ASSQEGPSGGLGPADTQY
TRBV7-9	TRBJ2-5	ASSFWASGGRIETQY
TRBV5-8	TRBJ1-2	ASSTRAWNYGYT
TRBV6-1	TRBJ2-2	ASSELAGVSGTGELF
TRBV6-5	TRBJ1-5	ASSYKGGASNQPQH
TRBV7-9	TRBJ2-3	ASSRPSPLSTDTQY